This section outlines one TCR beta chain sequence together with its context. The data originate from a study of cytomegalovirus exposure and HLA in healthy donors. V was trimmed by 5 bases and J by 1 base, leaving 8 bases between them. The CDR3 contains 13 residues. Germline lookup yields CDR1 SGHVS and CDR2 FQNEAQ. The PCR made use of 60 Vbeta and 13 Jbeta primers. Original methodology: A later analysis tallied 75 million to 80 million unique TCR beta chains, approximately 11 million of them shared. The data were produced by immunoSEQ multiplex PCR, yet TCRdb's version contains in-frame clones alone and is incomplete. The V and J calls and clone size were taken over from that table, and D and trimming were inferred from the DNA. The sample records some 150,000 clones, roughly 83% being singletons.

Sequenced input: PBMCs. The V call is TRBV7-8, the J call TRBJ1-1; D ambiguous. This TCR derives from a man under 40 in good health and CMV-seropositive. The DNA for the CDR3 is TGTGCCAGCAGCCGTCTCAGGAACACTGAAGCTTTCTTT. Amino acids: CASSRLRNTEAFF.